This is a list of T cell receptor beta chains from one sample in a study of early T cells in non-severe SARS-CoV-2 infection. A single record per CDR3 protein comes from TCRdb applying MiXCR to the 5' RACE reads. The table lists about 49,000 distinct CDR3 sequences, roughly 6.5% of them singletons. This specimen was whole blood, taken at baseline. The receptors derive from an adult who was a healthcare worker with PCR-confirmed SARS-CoV-2 infection or an uninfected control (not recorded which). Both conserved end residues are part of each CDR3. D genes are given only for firm matches. Some rows have no size entry. The others give once, few or many, or a class for an expanded clone.

clone_size: -
d_call: TRBD1
j_call: TRBJ2-7
v_call: TRBV6-5
cdr3_aa: CASSYVTGGNEQYF
cdr3_nt: TGTGCCAGCAGTTATGTAACAGGGGGCAACGAGCAGTACTTC

clone_size: few
d_call: -
j_call: TRBJ2-1
v_call: TRBV29-1
cdr3_aa: CSVDLDPDEQFF
cdr3_nt: TGCAGCGTTGACTTAGACCCGGATGAGCAGTTCTTC

clone_size: -
d_call: -
j_call: TRBJ2-7
v_call: TRBV7-9
cdr3_aa: CASSLAAGVREQYF
cdr3_nt: TGTGCCAGCAGCTTAGCAGCAGGGGTCCGCGAGCAGTACTTC

clone_size: many
d_call: -
j_call: TRBJ2-2
v_call: TRBV6-4
cdr3_aa: CASKGTENTGELFF
cdr3_nt: TGTGCCAGCAAGGGGACCGAGAACACCGGGGAGCTGTTTTTT

clone_size: many
d_call: -
j_call: TRBJ2-5
v_call: TRBV4-3
cdr3_aa: CASSRVIVETQYF
cdr3_nt: TGCGCCAGCAGCCGAGTGATCGTAGAGACCCAGTACTTC